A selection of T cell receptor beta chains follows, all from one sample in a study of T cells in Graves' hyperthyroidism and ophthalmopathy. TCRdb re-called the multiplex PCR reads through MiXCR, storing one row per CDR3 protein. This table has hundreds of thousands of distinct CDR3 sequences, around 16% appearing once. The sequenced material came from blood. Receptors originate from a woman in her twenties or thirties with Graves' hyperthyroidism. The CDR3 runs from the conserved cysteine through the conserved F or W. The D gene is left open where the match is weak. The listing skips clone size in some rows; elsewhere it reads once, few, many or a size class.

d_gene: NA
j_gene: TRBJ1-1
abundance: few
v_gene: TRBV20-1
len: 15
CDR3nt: TGCAGTGCTAGGGGGCTCGGGGGTGTAATTACTGAAGCTTTCTTT
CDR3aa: CSARGLGGVITEAFF

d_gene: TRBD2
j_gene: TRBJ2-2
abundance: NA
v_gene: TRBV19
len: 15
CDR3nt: TGTGCCAGTAGCCCTAGCGGGATGGGAACCGGGGAGCTGTTTTTT
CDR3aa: CASSPSGMGTGELFF

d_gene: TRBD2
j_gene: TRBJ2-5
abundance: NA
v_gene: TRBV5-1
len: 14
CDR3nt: TGCGCCAGCAGCAGACTAGCGCTCCAAGAGACCCAGTACTTC
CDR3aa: CASSRLALQETQYF

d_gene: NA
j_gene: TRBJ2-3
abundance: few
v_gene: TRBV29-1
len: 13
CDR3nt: TGCAGCGTTGGGGCGGGTGGGACAGATACGCAGTATTTT
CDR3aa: CSVGAGGTDTQYF

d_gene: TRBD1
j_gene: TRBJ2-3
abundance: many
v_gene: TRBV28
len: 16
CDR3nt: TGTGCCAGCAGTTCGTGGACAGGGGGCGTTCAGGATACGCAGTATTTT
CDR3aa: CASSSWTGGVQDTQYF

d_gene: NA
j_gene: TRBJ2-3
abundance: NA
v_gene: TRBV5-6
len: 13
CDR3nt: TGTGCCAGCAGCTTGGGACTTGGGGGGACGCAGTATTTT
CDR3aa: CASSLGLGGTQYF

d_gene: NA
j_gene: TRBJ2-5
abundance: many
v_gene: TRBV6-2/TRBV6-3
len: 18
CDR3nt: TGTGCCAGCGGATTGACAGGGTGGGGTAGCGGGACACAAGAGACCCAGTACTTC
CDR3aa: CASGLTGWGSGTQETQYF

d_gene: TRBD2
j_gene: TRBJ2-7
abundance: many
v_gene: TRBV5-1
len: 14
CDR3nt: TGCGCCAGCAGCTTGGAGTCTAGCGGGTACGAGCAGTACTTC
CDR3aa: CASSLESSGYEQYF

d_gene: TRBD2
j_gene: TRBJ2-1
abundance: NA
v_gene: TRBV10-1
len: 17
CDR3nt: TGCGCCAGCAGTGGTAGGACTAGCGGGAGGGCCGCGGATGAGCAGTTCTTC
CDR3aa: CASSGRTSGRAADEQFF

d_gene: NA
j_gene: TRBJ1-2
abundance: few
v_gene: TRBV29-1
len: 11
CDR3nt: TGCAGCGCTCCGGACAGCTATGGCTACACCTTC
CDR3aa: CSAPDSYGYTF

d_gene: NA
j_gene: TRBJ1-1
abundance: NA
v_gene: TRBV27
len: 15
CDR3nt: TGTGCCAGCAGTTCGTGGGCCGGGAAGGGCACTGAAGCTTTCTTT
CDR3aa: CASSSWAGKGTEAFF

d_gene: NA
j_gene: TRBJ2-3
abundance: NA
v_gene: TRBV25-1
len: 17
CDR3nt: TGTGCCAGCAGTGGGTCCCAGAGGGAAACTAGCACAGATACGCAGTATTTT
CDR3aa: CASSGSQRETSTDTQYF

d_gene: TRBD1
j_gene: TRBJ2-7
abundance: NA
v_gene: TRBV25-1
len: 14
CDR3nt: TGTGCCAGCAGCGACGACAGGGGAGATCTCGAGCAGTACTTC
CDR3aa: CASSDDRGDLEQYF

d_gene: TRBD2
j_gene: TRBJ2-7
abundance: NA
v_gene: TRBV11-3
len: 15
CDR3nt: TGTGCCAGCAGCTCCATTCTAGCGGGAGGGCCCAAGCAGTACTTC
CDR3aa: CASSSILAGGPKQYF

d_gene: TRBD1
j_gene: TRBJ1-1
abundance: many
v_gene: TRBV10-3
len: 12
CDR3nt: TGTGCCATACAGGGGGCAGGCACTGAAGCTTTCTTT
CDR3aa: CAIQGAGTEAFF

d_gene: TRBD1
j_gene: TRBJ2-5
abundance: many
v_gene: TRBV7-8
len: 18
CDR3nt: TGTGCCAGCAGCTTCCCCAAAGGGACAGTTGGAATCTCGGAGACCCAGTACTTC
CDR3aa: CASSFPKGTVGISETQYF

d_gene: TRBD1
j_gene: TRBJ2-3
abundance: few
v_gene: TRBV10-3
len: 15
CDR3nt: TGTGCCATCTCTCGCGGAGGACAGGGGGCAGATACGCAGTATTTT
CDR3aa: CAISRGGQGADTQYF

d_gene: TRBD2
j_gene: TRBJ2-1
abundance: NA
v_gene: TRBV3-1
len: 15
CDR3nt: TGTGCCAGCAGCCAAACTAGCGGGAGGTACAATGAGCAGTTCTTC
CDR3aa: CASSQTSGRYNEQFF

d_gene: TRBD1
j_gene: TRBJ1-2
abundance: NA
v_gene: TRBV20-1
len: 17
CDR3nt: TGCAGTGCTATACCCCCCGGGACAGGGGGTAAAGACTATGGCTACACCTTC
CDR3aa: CSAIPPGTGGKDYGYTF

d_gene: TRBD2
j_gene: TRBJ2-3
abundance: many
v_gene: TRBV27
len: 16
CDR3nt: TGTGCCAGCAGTCCCATAAGTAGCGGGAGCGGAGATACGCAGTATTTT
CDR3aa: CASSPISSGSGDTQYF

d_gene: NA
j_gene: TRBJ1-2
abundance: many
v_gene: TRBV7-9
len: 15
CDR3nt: TGTGCCAGCAGCTCGTTAAGCTATAATAACTATGGCTACACCTTC
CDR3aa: CASSSLSYNNYGYTF

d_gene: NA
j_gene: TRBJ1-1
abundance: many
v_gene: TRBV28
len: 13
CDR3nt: TGTGCCAGCAGTCGGGGGATGAACACTGAAGCTTTCTTT
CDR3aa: CASSRGMNTEAFF

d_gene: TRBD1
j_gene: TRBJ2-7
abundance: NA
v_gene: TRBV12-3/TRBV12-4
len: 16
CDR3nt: TGTGCCAGCAGTACCGCGGGACAGGGGGCGGCCTACGAGCAGTACTTC
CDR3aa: CASSTAGQGAAYEQYF

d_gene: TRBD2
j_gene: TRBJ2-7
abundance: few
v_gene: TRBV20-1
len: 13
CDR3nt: TGCAGTGCTAGAGTTAGCGGGAGACCCGAGCAGTACTTC
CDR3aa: CSARVSGRPEQYF

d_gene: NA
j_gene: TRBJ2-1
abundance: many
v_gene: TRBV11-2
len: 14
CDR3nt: TGTGCCAGCAGCCCGGTTTACAGCGACAATGAGCAGTTCTTC
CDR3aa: CASSPVYSDNEQFF

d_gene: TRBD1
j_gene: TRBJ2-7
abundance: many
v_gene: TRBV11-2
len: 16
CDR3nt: TGTGCCAGCAGCTTAGTACCGGGACAGGGATCCTACGAGCAGTACTTC
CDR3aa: CASSLVPGQGSYEQYF

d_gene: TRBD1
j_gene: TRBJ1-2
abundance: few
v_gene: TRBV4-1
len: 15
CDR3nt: TGCGCCAGCAGCCAAGCCCCCGGGACAGGGTCAGACTACACCTTC
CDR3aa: CASSQAPGTGSDYTF

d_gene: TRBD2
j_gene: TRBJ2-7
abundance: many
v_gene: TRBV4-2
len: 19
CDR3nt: TGTGCCAGCAGCCAAGATAAATGGCGGGAGGGCCGTTACGTCAACGAGCAGTACTTC
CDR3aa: CASSQDKWREGRYVNEQYF

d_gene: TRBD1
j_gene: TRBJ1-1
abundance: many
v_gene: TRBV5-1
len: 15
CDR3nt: TGCGCCAGCAGCGACCAACAGGGGGCAGGGACTGAAGCTTTCTTT
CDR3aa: CASSDQQGAGTEAFF

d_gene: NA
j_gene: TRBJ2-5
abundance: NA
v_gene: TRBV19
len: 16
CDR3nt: TGTGCCAGTAGCCTCCTGCTCGGGGCCTACCAAGAGACCCAGTACTTC
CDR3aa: CASSLLLGAYQETQYF

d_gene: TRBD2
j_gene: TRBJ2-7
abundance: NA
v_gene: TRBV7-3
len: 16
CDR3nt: TGTGCCAGCAGCTTAACGGGAGCGGGAGGCCATTACGAGCAGTACTTC
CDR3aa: CASSLTGAGGHYEQYF

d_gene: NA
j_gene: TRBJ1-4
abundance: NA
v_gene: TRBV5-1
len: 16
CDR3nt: TGTGCCAGCAGCCCCCCGCCGGGTGCAACTAATGAAAAACTGTTTTTT
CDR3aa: CASSPPPGATNEKLFF

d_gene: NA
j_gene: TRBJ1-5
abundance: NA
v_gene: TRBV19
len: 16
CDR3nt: TGTGCCAGTAGTATTTCATTGGCGGCGGTTAATCAGCCCCAGCATTTT
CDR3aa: CASSISLAAVNQPQHF

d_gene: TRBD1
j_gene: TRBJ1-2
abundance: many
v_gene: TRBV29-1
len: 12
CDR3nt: TGCAGCGTCAGGGACAGACTAGAAGGCTACACCTTC
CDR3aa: CSVRDRLEGYTF

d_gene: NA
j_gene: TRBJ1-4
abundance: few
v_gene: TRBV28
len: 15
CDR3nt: TGTGCCAGCAGTTTCATTGGGGGGCGCGGTGAAAAACTGTTTTTT
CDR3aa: CASSFIGGRGEKLFF

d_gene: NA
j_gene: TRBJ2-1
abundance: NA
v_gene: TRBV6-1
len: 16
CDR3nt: TGTGCCAGCAGCCCCAAGGGCGGGGCTTCCTACAATGAGCAGTTCTTC
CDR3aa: CASSPKGGASYNEQFF

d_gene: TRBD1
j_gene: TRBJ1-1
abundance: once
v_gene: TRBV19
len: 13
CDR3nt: TGTGCCAGTACGGACAGGGGATACACTGAAGCTTTCTTT
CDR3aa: CASTDRGYTEAFF

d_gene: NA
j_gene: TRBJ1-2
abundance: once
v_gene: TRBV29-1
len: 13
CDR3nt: TGCAGCGTCCCTTTCGGGGACCGGCCTGGCTACACCTTC
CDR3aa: CSVPFGDRPGYTF

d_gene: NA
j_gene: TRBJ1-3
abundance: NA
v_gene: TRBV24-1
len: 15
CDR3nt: TGTGCCACCAGTGACACAGCAAGCTCTGGAAACACCATATATTTT
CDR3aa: CATSDTASSGNTIYF

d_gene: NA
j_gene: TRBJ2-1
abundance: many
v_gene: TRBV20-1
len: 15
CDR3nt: TGCAGTGCTGCTGAGACTGTCCGGTCCTACAATGAGCAGTTCTTC
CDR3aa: CSAAETVRSYNEQFF

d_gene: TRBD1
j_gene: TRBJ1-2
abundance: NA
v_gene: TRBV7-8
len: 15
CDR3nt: TGTGCCAGCAGCCCATCGGACAGGGGCCCCTATGGCTACACCTTC
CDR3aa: CASSPSDRGPYGYTF

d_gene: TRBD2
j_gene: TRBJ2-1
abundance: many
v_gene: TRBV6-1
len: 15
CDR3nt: TGTGCCAGCAGCGGCGGGACTAGCTCCTACAATGAGCAGTTCTTC
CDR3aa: CASSGGTSSYNEQFF

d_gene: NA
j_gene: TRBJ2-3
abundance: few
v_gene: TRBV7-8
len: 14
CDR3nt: TGTGCCAGCAGCTTAGAACTAGCAGCAGATACGCAGTATTTT
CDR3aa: CASSLELAADTQYF

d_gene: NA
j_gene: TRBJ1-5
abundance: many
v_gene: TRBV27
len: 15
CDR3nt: TGTGCCAGCCGTACTGGGGTCATGGGCAATCAGCCCCAGCATTTT
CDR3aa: CASRTGVMGNQPQHF

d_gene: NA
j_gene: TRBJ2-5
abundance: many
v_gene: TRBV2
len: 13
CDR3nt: TGTGCCAGCAGTGTATACGCCCGAGAGACCCAGTACTTC
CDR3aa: CASSVYARETQYF

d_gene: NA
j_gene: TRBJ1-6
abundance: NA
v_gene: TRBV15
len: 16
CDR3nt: TGTGCCACCAGGGGCCATACAGGGACCCCAAATTCACCCCTCCACTTT
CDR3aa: CATRGHTGTPNSPLHF

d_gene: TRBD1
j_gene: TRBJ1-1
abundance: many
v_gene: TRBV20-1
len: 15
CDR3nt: TGCAGTGCTAGAGGGGGTGGGACAGAAGATTTTGAAGCTTTCTTT
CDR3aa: CSARGGGTEDFEAFF

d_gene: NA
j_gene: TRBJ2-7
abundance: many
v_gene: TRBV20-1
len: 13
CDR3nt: TGCAGTGCTAGCCGACCTGTCTACTACGAGCAGTACTTC
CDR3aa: CSASRPVYYEQYF